Listed here is a single T cell receptor beta chain. The method was immunoSEQ multiplex PCR; TCRdb's version includes in-frame clones alone and lacks a portion of them. The data hold 150,000 to 190,000 clones, with 85% to 95% observed a single time. The source of the sample is a study of control samples from healthy donors and cancer patients. With 1 base removed from V and 8 bases from J, the gap between germline ends came to 14 bases. There are 15 residues in the CDR3. In germline, CDR1 is SGHVS, CDR2 FQNEAQ. The sample taken for sequencing was blood. This chain joins TRBV7-8 and TRBJ2-2; no clear D gene. The clonotype was recovered from a man aged 50 to 59 in good health. The CDR3 protein is CASSLVVSFGGELFF. The CDR3 bases are TGTGCCAGCAGCTTAGTAGTATCGTTCGGGGGGGAGCTGTTTTTT.